Listed below are T cell receptor beta chains from one sample, sequenced in a study of cytomegalovirus exposure and HLA in healthy donors. Using immunoSEQ multiplex PCR, the repertoire was profiled, and TCRdb retains in-frame clones only, with some absent. Here the sample spans around 120,000 clones, 80% being singletons. Sequencing used PBMCs. The receptor source for this set is a female donor in good health and CMV-seropositive. CDR3s leave out the opening cysteine and the closing phenylalanine or tryptophan. Clone size is given for some rows only: seen once, a few or many times, or a class if the clone is expanded.

V gene,J gene,clone size,CDR3 protein
TRBV6-5,TRBJ2-5,few,ASSYVQGETQY
TRBV6-5,TRBJ1-4,.,ASGWGGREKLF
TRBV28,TRBJ1-5,.,ASSLGQLGQPQH
TRBV7-9,TRBJ2-3,.,ASKFPGSIFTDTQY
TRBV11-2,TRBJ1-2,once,ASSPQGTVPYGYT
TRBV21-1,TRBJ1-1,.,ASSAAGTGRTEAF
TRBV10-3,TRBJ1-1,.,AISALQETEAF
TRBV6-6,TRBJ1-6,.,ASGKGGYNSPLH
TRBV18,TRBJ1-2,.,ASSPRDSPNYGYT
TRBV7-2,TRBJ2-7,few,ASSLEARRYEQY
TRBV30,TRBJ1-4,.,AWSLQGSEKLF
TRBV7-3,TRBJ2-3,.,ASKAGGQGTDTQY
TRBV5-4,TRBJ2-7,.,ASSLGHRGPYEQY
TRBV7-3,TRBJ1-1,few,ASSLGRNTEAF
TRBV9,TRBJ2-3,few,ASSVVPYDTQY
TRBV21-1,TRBJ1-1,.,ASSTYHRGVTEAF
TRBV7-9,TRBJ1-6,.,ASSLGSNNSPPH
TRBV19,TRBJ2-1,.,ASLGQNEQF
TRBV5-4,TRBJ2-5,.,ASSLGSGGQETQY
TRBV18,TRBJ1-1,once,ASSPMGQLNTEAF
TRBV10-3,TRBJ1-6,.,AISKEGGSPLH
TRBV19,TRBJ2-5,.,ASSISHDMYQETQY
TRBV7-9,TRBJ1-4,.,ASSLDRGNEKLF
TRBV2,TRBJ1-1,.,ASRLGGNTEAF
TRBV6-5,TRBJ2-7,.,ASNGGGNEQY
TRBV28,TRBJ1-6,.,ASSLAWDRWGSPLH
TRBV5-4,TRBJ2-1,.,ASSSPLAFNEQF
TRBV5-8,TRBJ2-3,.,ASSFTGTRAKDTQY
TRBV7-3,TRBJ1-2,few,ASSLGGQGNYGYT
TRBV7-3,TRBJ2-5,.,ASSPTALQETQY
TRBV2,TRBJ2-3,.,ASGGQGAPADTQY
TRBV7-9,TRBJ1-1,once,ASSSAEAF